This T cell receptor (beta chain) was sequenced for a study of T-cell memory formation after mild COVID-19. The wider study: TCR clusters were mostly confined to one donor each.

This clonotype was detected only a few times. Its specificity is unknown. Trimming stripped 7 bases from V and 0 bases from J, with 16 bases between. The CDR3 totals 17 residues. Germline CDR1 is MNHEY and CDR2 is SMNVEV (reference sequence). Study-wide results and caveats: Shrinking CD4+ clones resided mostly in CM and EM, and CD8+ ones in EMRA. Several responding clones turned up in pre-infection memory, indicating that cross-reactive memory may have taken part.

TCRdb re-derived calls from the 5' RACE reads in MiXCR, one entry per CDR3 protein. The sample carries 450,000 to 650,000 distinct CDR3 sequences, about 20% recorded once. The chain has TRBV27 and TRBJ2-6, with D perhaps TRBD1 (6 bases). The sample comprised PBMCs or a T cell subset sorted from them (not recorded which). The clonotype was recovered from an adult woman who had mild COVID-19 (a few samples of this study predate the infection). Cell type and time point are not known. The CDR3 spells CASTSRTAFSGANVLTF. CDR3 nucleotides: TGTGCCAGCACCTCCCGGACAGCTTTCTCTGGGGCCAACGTCCTGACTTTC.